A selection of T cell receptor beta chains follows, all from one sample in a study of T cells in Graves' hyperthyroidism and ophthalmopathy. TCRdb re-derived calls from the multiplex PCR reads in MiXCR, one entry per CDR3 protein. The sample records around 580,000 distinct CDR3 sequences, 16% being singletons. The specimen was blood. The receptors originated from a woman aged 18-29 years with Graves' hyperthyroidism. Both conserved end residues are part of each CDR3. Fields, in order: J gene, V gene, clone size, D gene, CDR3 DNA, CDR3 protein. The D gene is left open where the match is weak. Clone size is shown for a subset of rows, as once, few, many or a class of expanded clone.

>TRBJ2-1|TRBV6-1|many|TRBD2
TGTGCCAGCAAAAACGGACTAGCGGGGCTTGAGCAGTTCTTC
CASKNGLAGLEQFF
>TRBJ1-2|TRBV10-3|NA|TRBD1
TGTGCCATCAGTGAGTTGACAGGGACCGGCTACACCTTC
CAISELTGTGYTF
>TRBJ1-4|TRBV10-3|few|NA
TGTGCCATCAGTGAGTCAGGACAGCCAGGGGCTGAAAAACTGTTTTTT
CAISESGQPGAEKLFF
>TRBJ2-7|TRBV10-1|NA|TRBD1
TGCGCCAGCAGCGGGACAGGGGCCTCCGAGCAGTACTTC
CASSGTGASEQYF
>TRBJ2-5|TRBV20-1|few|NA
TGCAGTGCTAGAGATGGGGGAGAGCGGGAGACCCAGTACTTC
CSARDGGERETQYF
>TRBJ2-7|TRBV13|many|TRBD1
TGTGCCAGCAGATCAATCGAAGACAGGGACTACGAGCAGTACTTC
CASRSIEDRDYEQYF
>TRBJ2-1|TRBV5-6|few|TRBD2
TGTGCCAGCAGCTCCGATCCGACTAGCGGTATCTACAATGAGCAGTTCTTC
CASSSDPTSGIYNEQFF
>TRBJ1-2|TRBV25-1|NA|NA
TGTGCCAGCAGCTCCTCGTGGGGGGCAGGGAGCTACACCTTC
CASSSSWGAGSYTF
>TRBJ2-4|TRBV2|few|NA
TGTGCCAGCAGTGAAGCGAGAGACTATGGCCTCAAAAACATTCAGTACTTC
CASSEARDYGLKNIQYF
>TRBJ2-7|TRBV20-1|many|NA
TGCAGCATCGTGGGGACGGATTCCTACGAGCAGTACTTC
CSIVGTDSYEQYF
>TRBJ2-1|TRBV20-1|many|NA
TGCAGTGCCCGAATAAACTATCGTCTATCAAATGAGCAGTTCTTC
CSARINYRLSNEQFF
>TRBJ2-7|TRBV6-2/TRBV6-3|few|NA
TGTGCCAGCAGTGGACTACTGCTTTCCTACGAGCAGTACTTC
CASSGLLLSYEQYF
>TRBJ2-7|TRBV6-1|few|NA
TGTGCCAGCAGTGAATTTGGCAGGGAGGACTACGAGCAGTACTTC
CASSEFGREDYEQYF
>TRBJ2-3|TRBV11-2|many|NA
TGTGCCAGCAGCTTAGGCCGACACCCCACAGATACGCAGTATTTT
CASSLGRHPTDTQYF
>TRBJ1-2|TRBV10-3|NA|TRBD1
TGTGCCATCAACCCCCGGGACAGGTCACTCCCTAACTATGGCTACACCTTC
CAINPRDRSLPNYGYTF
>TRBJ2-7|TRBV6-2/TRBV6-3|NA|NA
TGTGCCAGCAGTTACTCCGGGGATACCTACGAGCAGTACTTC
CASSYSGDTYEQYF
>TRBJ2-1|TRBV3-1|NA|NA
TGTGCCAGCAGCCGAAATCCCCCGGTCTACAATGAGCAGTTCTTC
CASSRNPPVYNEQFF
>TRBJ2-1|TRBV20-1|few|NA
TGCAGTGCTAGGGACCTAGTGGGGGCGTACAATGAGCAGTTCTTC
CSARDLVGAYNEQFF
>TRBJ2-7|TRBV18|few|TRBD2
TGTGCCAGCTCACCACCGGTGGCTAGCGGGTACGAGCAGTACTTC
CASSPPVASGYEQYF
>TRBJ1-1|TRBV30|many|NA
TGTGCCTGGAGTGTACCTGCGGCAGGTCGTTTTACTGAAGCTTTCTTT
CAWSVPAAGRFTEAFF
>TRBJ2-1|TRBV7-9|many|TRBD1
TGTGCCAGCAGCTTATGGGACAGGGACCCCACCGATGAGCAGTTCTTC
CASSLWDRDPTDEQFF
>TRBJ2-7|TRBV5-1|NA|TRBD1
TGCGCCAGCAGATCCGGGACAGTATCCTACGAGCAGTACTTC
CASRSGTVSYEQYF